These 5 T cell receptor beta chains were all obtained from the same sample, sequenced in a study of blood T cell repertoires in COVID-19. This table comes from immunoSEQ multiplex PCR, and its TCRdb copy is limited to in-frame clones, with some not included. The sample records roughly 200,000 clones, over 70% being singletons. The sample taken for sequencing was peripheral blood. The receptors here all came from a man aged 40-49 years with acute or convalescent COVID-19.

V is TRBV7-9 and J is TRBJ1-2; D is possibly TRBD1 (5 bases). The CDR3 spans 16 residues. Trimming took 4 bases from V and 4 from J, leaving 19 bases between them. Germline CDR1 SEHNR, CDR2 FQNEAQ (reference sequence). The CDR3 protein is CASSSPSGVGGYGYTF. For the CDR3, the DNA is TGTGCCAGCAGCTCACCCTCGGGAGTCGGGGGCTATGGCTACACCTTC.

In regard to this clone: Other DNA sequences in the same sample also yield this CDR3. The chain has TRBV6-1 and TRBJ1-6; the D gene is possibly TRBD1 (6 bases). CDR3 length: 13 residues. Germline V gene data show CDR1 as MNHNS and CDR2 as SASEGT. V shed 2 bases and J shed 7 bases, with 6 bases lying between them. In nucleotides, the CDR3 is TGTGCCAGCAGTGAAACAGGGAATTCACCCCTCCACTTT. Translated: CASSETGNSPLHF.

The CDR3 coding sequence is TGCAGCGTAAAACAAGTGGGCCACGAGCAGTACTTC. Protein product: CSVKQVGHEQYF. This chain joins TRBV29-1 and TRBJ2-7, with D unclear. This CDR3 region has 12 residues. Trimming stripped 6 bases from V and 5 bases from J, with 14 bases between. CDR1 is SQVTM, CDR2 ANQGSEA, per germline.

DNA for the CDR3: TGTGCCAGCAGCCCGGGGGTTGGTAGCAATCAGCCCCAGCATTTT. Translating it yields CASSPGVGSNQPQHF. The genes are TRBV9 and TRBJ1-5; the D gene is possibly TRBD1 (5 bases). The CDR3 has 15 residues. V shed 4 bases and J shed 0 bases, with 11 bases lying between them. Germline CDR1 SGDLS, CDR2 YYNGEE.

V usage is TRBV28 and J usage is TRBJ2-7; the D is unclear. The CDR3 totals 12 residues. V lost 7 bases and J lost 3, with 10 bases in between. Germline CDR1 reads MDHEN; CDR2 reads SYDVKM. The CDR3 sequence is CASKSSNYEQYF. CDR3 bases: TGTGCCAGCAAGAGCTCAAACTACGAGCAGTACTTC.